This T cell receptor (beta chain) was identified during a study of T cell responses to AZD1222 COVID-19 vaccine. Study outcomes and limitations: The number of AZD1222 recipients seropositive at baseline was only five or six.

Produced via immunoSEQ multiplex PCR; TCRdb's table is partial and in-frame only. The data hold 150,000 to 200,000 clones, with just over 90% observed a single time. This clone was detected only once. Its antigen is unknown. The CDR3 loop spans 16 amino acids. Trimming shortened V by 2 bases and J by 0 bases, and 12 bases separated the two germline ends. In germline, CDR1 is SGHNT, CDR2 YENEEA. This chain uses TRBV11-3 with TRBJ2-3; possibly TRBD2 for D (6 bases). The TCR sequence derives from an adult who received the AZD1222 COVID-19 vaccine. This sample comprised peripheral blood, obtained 28 days after the second AZD1222 dose. Here the CDR3 DNA reads TGTGCCAGCAGCTTATATGGCGGGGACAGCACAGATACGCAGTATTTT. It is translated as CASSLYGGDSTDTQYF.